Listed here is a single T cell receptor (beta chain). Its antigen is still unknown. One base away there is no much larger clone; base qualities are not given. This same CDR3 is encoded by further DNA sequences in the sample. Taken from cysteine to phenylalanine, the CDR3 has 13 residues. Just CDR3 DNA is preserved here, 39 bases in frame from base 1. Sequences SGHVS (CDR1) and FNYEAQ (CDR2) are obtained from the germline V gene. V sheds 0 bases and J sheds 4 bases, leaving 7 bases between their ends. The data originate from a study of shared clonotypes between healthy human individuals (dated by TCRdb to about 2020). In the study overall: The cohort comprised a couple of women and a few men aged 18 to 49 years. For each donor, three plates each were used for CD4 naive and CD4 memory, two plates were used for CD8 naive, and one plate was used for CD8 memory. The study deeply sequenced blood TCR repertoires of about five healthy adults to estimate repertoire size and the extent of clonotype sharing between individuals. To increase sequencing depth and limit assay-specific biases, different laboratories used diverse techniques to prepare libraries and sequence TCR repertoires. Per donor, leukapheresis produced somewhere between about 0.9 and 9 billion PBMCs. Points the paper makes about the study in general: Compared with non-shared clonotypes, the clonotypes found in all four sorted-subset donors had higher generation probabilities. Estimated clonotype richness was generally larger for naive than for memory subsets. Incomplete sequencing was indicated by rarefaction of sorted-subset datasets, despite the large sequencing depth. Pairwise subsampling indicated that sequencing depth was expected to affect the degree of clonotype sharing among donors. Across four donors, approximately 4.6% of naive CD4, approximately 3.6% of naive CD8, under 2.5% of memory CD4, and approximately 0.4% of memory CD8 clonotypes were shared. Sampling was restricted to blood, and TCR repertoires in tissues likely differ from the TCR repertoires found in blood. Because the study included only a small number of donors, the genetic and exposure-history diversity represented was limited.

Healthy HIV-negative adults with no recently reported acute infections or vaccinations were included as donors. Every donor was a Caucasian adult residing in Nashville, Tennessee, USA. CD8 memory samples were composed of magnetically selected CD45RO+ cells combined with CCR7-negative CD45RA+ effector memory (TemRA) cells. Blood was collected by leukapheresis, and PBMCs were isolated by Ficoll-Histopaque density gradient centrifugation and then cryopreserved in liquid nitrogen vapor phase. Purity and quantity of every magnetically sorted T cell population were checked by analytical flow cytometry. Genomic DNA was isolated from each sorted fraction and quantified by UV absorbance on a Nanodrop 2000c. Using the deep immunoSEQ assay, TCR CDR3 regions were amplified from genomic DNA by multiplex PCR. Extracted genomic DNA from each cell subset was spread evenly across all wells of several immunoSEQ 96-well plates, with each plate serving as a replicate. Each replicate PCR for sorted subsets received approximately 220 ng genomic DNA, equal to tens of thousands of T cell genomes. Purified libraries were measured with a Qubit 3.0 fluorometer, size-checked on a Bioanalyzer 2100, and measured again with the KAPA Library Quantification kit. Every immunoSEQ 96-well plate was sequenced on a dedicated single-read 150-cycle Illumina NextSeq 550 flow cell. In the paper's pipeline: Because the immunoSEQ output held only junctional sequences and lacked quality scores, the filtering could not match the filtering applied to full-length reads. Sequences were annotated with PyIR, a Python wrapper for IgBLAST v1.9, using IMGT germline references to assign V/J genes and CDR3. Reads were removed for weak V/J assignments (E-value above 1e-6), missing CDR3, stop codons, out-of-frame junctions, or ambiguous translated residues. V3J clonotypes were defined as sequences sharing an identical inferred V gene, J gene, and CDR3 amino acid sequence. To compute the percentage overlap between repertoires, the number of shared unique clonotypes was divided by the size of the smaller repertoire. RTK rarefaction, the Chao1 estimator, and Recon v2.1 estimates of unobserved clonotypes were used to assess repertoire richness. Generation probabilities for all TCRbeta clonotypes obtained by the gDNA method from four donors were computed using OLGA. TCRdb carries this immuneACCESS record with in-frame sequences only. Its versions omit some clonotypes, under half of them owing to an unresolved V gene in the studies checked, with the rest unexplained. That table supplies the V and J calls and clone size; D and trimming were determined from the DNA. A total of about 690,000 clones appear in this sample, 90% of them only once. The top ten constitute 34% of the sample.

The sample comprised memory CD8+ T cells from PBMCs. The cell subset or site label for this specimen denotes: CD45RO+ cells pooled with CCR7-negative TemRA cells. The sequence was obtained from a man between 18 and 29 years old in good health. Some clones in this sample may be carry-over from other donors' samples. The chain is made from TRBV7-6 and TRBJ2-7; no confident D gene assignment can be made. The CDR3 protein is CASSLAGIYEQYF. In nucleotides, the sequence is TGTGCCAGCAGCTTAGCGGGGATATACGAGCAGTACTTC.